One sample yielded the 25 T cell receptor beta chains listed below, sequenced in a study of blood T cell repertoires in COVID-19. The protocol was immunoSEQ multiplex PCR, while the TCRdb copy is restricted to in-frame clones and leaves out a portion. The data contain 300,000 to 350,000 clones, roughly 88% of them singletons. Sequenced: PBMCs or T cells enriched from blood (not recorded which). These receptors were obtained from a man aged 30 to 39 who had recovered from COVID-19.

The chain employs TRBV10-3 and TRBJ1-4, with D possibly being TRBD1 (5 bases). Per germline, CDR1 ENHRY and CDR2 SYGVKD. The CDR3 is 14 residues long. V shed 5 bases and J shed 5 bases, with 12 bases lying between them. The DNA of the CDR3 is TGTGCCATCAGTCCCGGGGGTCTAAATGAAAAACTGTTTTTT. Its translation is CAISPGGLNEKLFF.

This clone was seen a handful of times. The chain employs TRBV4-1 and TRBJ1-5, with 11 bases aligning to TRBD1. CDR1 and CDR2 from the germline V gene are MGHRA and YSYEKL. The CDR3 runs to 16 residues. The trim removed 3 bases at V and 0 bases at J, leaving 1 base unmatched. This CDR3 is CASSQDRGLSNQPQHF. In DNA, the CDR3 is TGCGCCAGCAGCCAGGACAGGGGGCTTAGCAATCAGCCCCAGCATTTT.

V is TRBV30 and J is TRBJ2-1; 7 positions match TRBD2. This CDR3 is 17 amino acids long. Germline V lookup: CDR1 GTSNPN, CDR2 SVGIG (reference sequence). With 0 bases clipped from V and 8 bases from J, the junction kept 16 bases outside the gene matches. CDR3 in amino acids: CAWSVFRTSAGIDEQFF. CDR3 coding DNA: TGTGCCTGGAGTGTTTTCCGAACTAGCGCGGGGATCGATGAGCAGTTCTTC.

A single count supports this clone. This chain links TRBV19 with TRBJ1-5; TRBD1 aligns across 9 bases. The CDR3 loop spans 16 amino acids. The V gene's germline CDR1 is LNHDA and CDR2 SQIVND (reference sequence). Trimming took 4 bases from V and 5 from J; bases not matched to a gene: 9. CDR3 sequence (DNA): TGTGCCAGTAGTAAAAACCGGGACAGGGTTGATCAGCCCCAGCATTTT. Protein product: CASSKNRDRVDQPQHF.

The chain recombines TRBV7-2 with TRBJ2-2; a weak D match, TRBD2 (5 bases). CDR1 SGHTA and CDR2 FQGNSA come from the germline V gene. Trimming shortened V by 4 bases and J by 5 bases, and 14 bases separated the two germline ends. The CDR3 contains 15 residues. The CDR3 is CASSSRSGLTGELFF. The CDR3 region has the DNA TGTGCCAGCAGCTCGAGAAGCGGTTTAACCGGGGAGCTGTTTTTT.

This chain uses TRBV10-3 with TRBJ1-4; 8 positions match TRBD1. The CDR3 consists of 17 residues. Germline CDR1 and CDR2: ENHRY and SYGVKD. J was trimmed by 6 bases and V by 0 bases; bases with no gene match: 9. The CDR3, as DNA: TGTGCCATCAGTGAGTCATTAGAGGGACAGGCTTATGAAAAACTGTTTTTT. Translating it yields CAISESLEGQAYEKLFF.

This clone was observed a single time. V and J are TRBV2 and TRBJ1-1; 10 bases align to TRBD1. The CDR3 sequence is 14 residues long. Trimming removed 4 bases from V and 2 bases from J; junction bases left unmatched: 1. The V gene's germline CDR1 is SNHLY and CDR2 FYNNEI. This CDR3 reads CASSGTGGNTEAFF. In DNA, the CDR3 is TGTGCCAGCAGTGGGACAGGGGGAAACACTGAAGCTTTCTTT. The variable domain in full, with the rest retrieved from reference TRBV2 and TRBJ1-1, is EPEVTQTPSHQVTQMGQEVILRCVPISNHLYFYWYRQILGQKVEFLVSFYNNEISEKSEIFDDQFSVERPDGSNFTLKIRSTKLEDSAMYFCASSGTGGNTEAFFGQGTRLTVV.

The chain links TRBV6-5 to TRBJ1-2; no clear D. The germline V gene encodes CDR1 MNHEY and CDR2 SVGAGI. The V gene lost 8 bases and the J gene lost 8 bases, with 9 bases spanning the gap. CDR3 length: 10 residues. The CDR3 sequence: CASGGLGYTF. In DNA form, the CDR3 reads TGTGCCAGCGGAGGTCTCGGCTACACCTTC.

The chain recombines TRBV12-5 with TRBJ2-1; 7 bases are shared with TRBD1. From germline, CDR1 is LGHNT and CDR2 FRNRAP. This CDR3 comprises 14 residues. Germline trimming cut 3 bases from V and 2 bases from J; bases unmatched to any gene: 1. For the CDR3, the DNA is TGTGCTAGTGGTTTAACAGGGGCCTACAATGAGCAGTTCTTC. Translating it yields CASGLTGAYNEQFF.

The CDR3 reads CASSWDSAEAFF. CDR3 in DNA: TGTGCCAGCAGTTGGGACAGTGCTGAAGCTTTCTTT. The chain links TRBV12-3 or TRBV12-4 to TRBJ1-1; 7 bases match TRBD1. With V trimmed by 4 bases and J by 6 bases, 2 bases remained unmatched. This CDR3 region has 12 residues.

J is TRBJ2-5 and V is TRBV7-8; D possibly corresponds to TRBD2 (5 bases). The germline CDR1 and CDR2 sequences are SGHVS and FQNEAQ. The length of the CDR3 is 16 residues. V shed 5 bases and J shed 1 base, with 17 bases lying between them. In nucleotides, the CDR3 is TGTGCCAGCAGCCCCCGCCCCCAAGCGGTCCAAGAGACCCAGTACTTC. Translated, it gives CASSPRPQAVQETQYF.

The CDR3 loop is CASSPGGFTDTQYF. DNA of the CDR3: TGTGCCAGCAGCCCGGGGGGGTTCACAGATACGCAGTATTTT. V gene TRBV21-1 combines with J gene TRBJ2-3; TRBD2, the table's D call, lacks a check against the DNA. TRBV21-1 is an annotated pseudogene. This CDR3 contains 14 residues.

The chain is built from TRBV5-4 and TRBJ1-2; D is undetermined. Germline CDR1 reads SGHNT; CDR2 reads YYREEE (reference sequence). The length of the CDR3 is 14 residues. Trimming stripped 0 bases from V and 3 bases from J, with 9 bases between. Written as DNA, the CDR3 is TGTGCCAGCAGCTTGGTCGGCGGAGACTATGGCTACACCTTC. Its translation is CASSLVGGDYGYTF.

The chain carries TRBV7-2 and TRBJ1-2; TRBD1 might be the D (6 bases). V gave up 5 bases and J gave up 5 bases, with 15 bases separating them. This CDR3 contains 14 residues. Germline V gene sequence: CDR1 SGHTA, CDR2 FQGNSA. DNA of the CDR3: TGTGCCAGCAGCCCATCACAGGGATCGTATGGCTACACCTTC. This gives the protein CASSPSQGSYGYTF.

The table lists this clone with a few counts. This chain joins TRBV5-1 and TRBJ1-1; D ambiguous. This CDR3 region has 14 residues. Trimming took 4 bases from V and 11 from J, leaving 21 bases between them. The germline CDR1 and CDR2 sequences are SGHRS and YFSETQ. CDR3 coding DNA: TGCGCCAGCAGCAAGGACGGACGGGGAGTGCATGCTTTCTTT. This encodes CASSKDGRGVHAFF.

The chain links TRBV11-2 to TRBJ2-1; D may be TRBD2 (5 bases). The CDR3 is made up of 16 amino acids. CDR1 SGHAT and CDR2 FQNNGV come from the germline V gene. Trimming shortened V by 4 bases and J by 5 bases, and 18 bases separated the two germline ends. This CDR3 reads CASSSVRGPVHNEQFF. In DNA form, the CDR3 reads TGTGCCAGCAGCTCAGTCCGAGGGCCAGTTCACAATGAGCAGTTCTTC.

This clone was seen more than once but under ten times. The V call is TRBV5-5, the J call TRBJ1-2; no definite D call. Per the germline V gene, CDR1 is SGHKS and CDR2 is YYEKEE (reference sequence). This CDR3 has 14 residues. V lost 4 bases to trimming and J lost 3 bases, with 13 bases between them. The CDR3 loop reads CASSQTAAHYGYTF. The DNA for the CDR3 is TGTGCCAGCAGCCAAACAGCAGCCCACTATGGCTACACCTTC. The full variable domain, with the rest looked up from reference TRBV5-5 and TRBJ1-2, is DAGVTQSPTHLIKTRGQQVTLRCSPISGHKSVSWYQQVLGQGPQFIFQYYEKEERGRGNFPDRFSARQFPNYSSELNVNALLLGDSALYLCASSQTAAHYGYTFGSGTRLTVV.

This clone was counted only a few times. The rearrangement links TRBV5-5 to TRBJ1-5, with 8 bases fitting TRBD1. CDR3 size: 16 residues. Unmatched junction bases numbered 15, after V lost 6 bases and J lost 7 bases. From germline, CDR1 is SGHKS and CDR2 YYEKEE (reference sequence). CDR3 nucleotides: TGTGCCAGCACCAAGGACAGGGATTGGGGTAGCCAGCCCCAGCATTTT. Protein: CASTKDRDWGSQPQHF.

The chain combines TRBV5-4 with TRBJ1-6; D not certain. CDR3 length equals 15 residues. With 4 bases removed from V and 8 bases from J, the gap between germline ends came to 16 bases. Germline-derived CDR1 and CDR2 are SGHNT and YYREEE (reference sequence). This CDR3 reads CASSPYWQRDSPLHF. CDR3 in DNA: TGTGCCAGCAGCCCGTACTGGCAGCGGGATTCACCCCTCCACTTT.

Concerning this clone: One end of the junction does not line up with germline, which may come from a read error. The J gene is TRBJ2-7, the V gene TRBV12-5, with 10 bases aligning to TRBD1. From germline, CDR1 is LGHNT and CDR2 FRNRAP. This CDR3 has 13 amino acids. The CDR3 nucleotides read TGTGCTAGTGGTTTGGCGGCTGGGACAGGGGCCCACTTC. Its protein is CASGLAAGTGAHF.

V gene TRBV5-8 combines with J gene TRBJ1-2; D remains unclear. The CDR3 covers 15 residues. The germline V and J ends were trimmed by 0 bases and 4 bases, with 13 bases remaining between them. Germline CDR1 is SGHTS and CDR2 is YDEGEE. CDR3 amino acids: CASSLVRRDSYGYTF. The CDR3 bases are TGTGCCAGCAGCTTGGTCAGGAGGGATAGCTATGGCTACACCTTC.

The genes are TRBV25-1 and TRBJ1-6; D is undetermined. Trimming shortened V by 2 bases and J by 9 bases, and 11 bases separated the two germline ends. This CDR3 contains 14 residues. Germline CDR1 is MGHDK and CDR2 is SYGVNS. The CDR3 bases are TGTGCCAGCAGTGAAACCCCCCCCAGTTCACCCCTCCACTTT. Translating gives CASSETPPSSPLHF.

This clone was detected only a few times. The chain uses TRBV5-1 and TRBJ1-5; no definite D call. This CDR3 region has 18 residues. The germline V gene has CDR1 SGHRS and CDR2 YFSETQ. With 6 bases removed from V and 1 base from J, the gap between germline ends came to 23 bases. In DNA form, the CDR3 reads TGCGCCAGCAAACGCCGAGGGCCACCCCAGGAAAGCAATCAGCCCCAGCATTTT. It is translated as CASKRRGPPQESNQPQHF.

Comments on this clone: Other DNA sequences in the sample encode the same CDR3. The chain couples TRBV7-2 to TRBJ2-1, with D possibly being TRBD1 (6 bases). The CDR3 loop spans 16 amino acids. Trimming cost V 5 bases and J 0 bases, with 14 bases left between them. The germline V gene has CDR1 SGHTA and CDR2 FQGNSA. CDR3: CASSPGTGSSYNEQFF. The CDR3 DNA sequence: TGTGCCAGCAGCCCCGGAACAGGGAGCTCCTACAATGAGCAGTTCTTC.

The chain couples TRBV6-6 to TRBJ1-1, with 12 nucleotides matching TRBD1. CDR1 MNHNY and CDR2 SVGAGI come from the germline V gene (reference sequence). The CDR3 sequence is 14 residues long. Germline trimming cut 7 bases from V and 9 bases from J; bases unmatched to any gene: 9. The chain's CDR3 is CASTNPGQGAKAFF. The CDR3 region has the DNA TGTGCCAGCACCAATCCGGGACAGGGGGCGAAAGCTTTCTTT.